This T cell receptor beta chain was identified during a study of cytomegalovirus exposure and HLA in healthy donors. Use of 60 Vbeta and 13 Jbeta primers characterized the PCR. TCRdb keeps only in-frame clones here, not all; method: immunoSEQ multiplex PCR. Counted here are about 120,000 clones, around 81% occurring once; the ten biggest clones make up 3.9%. CDR3 length: 15 amino acids. CDR1 is SGHRS, CDR2 YFSETQ, per germline. V shed 0 bases, J shed 12 bases, and the junction held 12 bases outside the gene matches. The receptor was derived from a woman aged 25 to 39 in good health and CMV-seronegative. The source material was PBMCs. This chain connects TRBV5-1 to TRBJ2-1; 7 bases agree with TRBD2. CDR3: CASSLGLSGNGLQFF. Here the CDR3 DNA reads TGCGCCAGCAGCTTGGGATTGAGCGGGAACGGCCTGCAGTTCTTC. The full variable domain, with the rest looked up from reference TRBV5-1 and TRBJ2-1, is KAGVTQTPRYLIKTRGQQVTLSCSPISGHRSVSWYQQTPGQGLQFLFEYFSETQRNKGNFPGRFSGRQFSNSRSEMNVSTLELGDSALYLCASSLGLSGNGLQFFGPGTRLTVL.